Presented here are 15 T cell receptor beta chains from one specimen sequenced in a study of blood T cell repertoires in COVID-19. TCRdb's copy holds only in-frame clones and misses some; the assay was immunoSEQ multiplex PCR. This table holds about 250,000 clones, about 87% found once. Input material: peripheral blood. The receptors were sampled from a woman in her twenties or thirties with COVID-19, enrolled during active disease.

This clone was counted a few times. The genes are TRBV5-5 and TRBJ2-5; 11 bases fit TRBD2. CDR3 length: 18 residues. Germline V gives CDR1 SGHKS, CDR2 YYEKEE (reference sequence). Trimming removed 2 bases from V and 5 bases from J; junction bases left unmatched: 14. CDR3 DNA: TGTGCCAGCAGCTTAGGTAGAGGATTACTAGCGGGAGTTGAGACCCAGTACTTC. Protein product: CASSLGRGLLAGVETQYF.

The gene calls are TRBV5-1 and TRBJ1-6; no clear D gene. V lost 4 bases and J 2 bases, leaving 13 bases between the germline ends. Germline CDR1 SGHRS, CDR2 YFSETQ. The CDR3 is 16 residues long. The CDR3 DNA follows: TGCGCCAGCAGCCTCGACGGAGGCCCCTATAATTCACCCCTCCACTTT. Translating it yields CASSLDGGPYNSPLHF.

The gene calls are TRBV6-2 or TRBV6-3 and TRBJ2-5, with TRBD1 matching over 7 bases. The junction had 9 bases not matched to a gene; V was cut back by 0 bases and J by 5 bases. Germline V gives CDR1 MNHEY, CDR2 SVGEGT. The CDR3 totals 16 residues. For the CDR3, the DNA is TGTGCCAGCAGTTACTCTGGAACAGGGGTACAGGAGACCCAGTACTTC. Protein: CASSYSGTGVQETQYF.

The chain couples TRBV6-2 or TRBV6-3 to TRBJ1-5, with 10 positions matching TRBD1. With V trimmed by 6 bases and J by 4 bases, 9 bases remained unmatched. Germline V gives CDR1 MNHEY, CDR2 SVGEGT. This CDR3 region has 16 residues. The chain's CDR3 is CASSTDRGVDNQPQHF. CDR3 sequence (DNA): TGTGCCAGCAGCACGGACAGGGGGGTTGATAATCAGCCCCAGCATTTT.

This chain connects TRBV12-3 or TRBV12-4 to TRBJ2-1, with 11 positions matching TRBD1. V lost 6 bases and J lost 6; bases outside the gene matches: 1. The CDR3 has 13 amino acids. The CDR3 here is CASSGTGGNEQFF. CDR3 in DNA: TGTGCCAGCAGCGGGACAGGGGGCAATGAGCAGTTCTTC.

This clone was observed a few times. The CDR3 bases are TGTGCCAGCAGTAAGCACAGGGGGGAAGCTTTCTTT. Translating it yields CASSKHRGEAFF. The rearrangement links TRBV6-5 to TRBJ1-1; TRBD1 matches at 8 bases. This CDR3 spans 12 amino acids. The J segment lost 8 bases and the V segment lost 5 bases, leaving 4 bases of the junction unmatched. Germline V gene data show CDR1 as MNHEY and CDR2 as SVGAGI.

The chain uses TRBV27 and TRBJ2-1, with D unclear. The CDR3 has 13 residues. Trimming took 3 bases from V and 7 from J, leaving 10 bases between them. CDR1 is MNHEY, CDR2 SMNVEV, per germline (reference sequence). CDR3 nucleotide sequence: TGTGCCAGCAGTTTTCACCGCGGAAATGAGCAGTTCTTC. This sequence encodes CASSFHRGNEQFF.

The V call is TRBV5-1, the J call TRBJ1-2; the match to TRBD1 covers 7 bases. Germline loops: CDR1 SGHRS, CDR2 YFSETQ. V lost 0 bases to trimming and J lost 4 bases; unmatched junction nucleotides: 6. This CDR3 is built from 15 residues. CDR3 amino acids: CASSLGDSTSYGYTF. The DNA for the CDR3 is TGCGCCAGCAGCTTGGGGGACAGCACAAGCTATGGCTACACCTTC.

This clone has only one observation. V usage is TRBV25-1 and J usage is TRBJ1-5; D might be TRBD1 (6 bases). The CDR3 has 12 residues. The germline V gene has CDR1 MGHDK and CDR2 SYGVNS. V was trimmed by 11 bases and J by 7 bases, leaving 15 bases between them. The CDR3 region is CAFEGGGQPQHF. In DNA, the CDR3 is TGTGCCTTCGAGGGGGGGGGCCAGCCCCAGCATTTT.

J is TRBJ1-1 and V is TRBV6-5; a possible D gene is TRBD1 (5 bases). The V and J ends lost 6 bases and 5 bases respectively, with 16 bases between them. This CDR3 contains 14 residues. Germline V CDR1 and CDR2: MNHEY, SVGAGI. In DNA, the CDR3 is TGTGCCAGCAGCCGCGGTTCTGGGGGGACTGAAGCTTTCTTT. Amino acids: CASSRGSGGTEAFF.

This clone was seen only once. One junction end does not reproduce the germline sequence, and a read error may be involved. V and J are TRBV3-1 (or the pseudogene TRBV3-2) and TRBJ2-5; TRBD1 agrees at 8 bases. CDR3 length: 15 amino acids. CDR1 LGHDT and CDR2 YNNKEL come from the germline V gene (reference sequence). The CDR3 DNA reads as TGTGCCAGCAGCCCTGCGAAGAGACAGGGGCATCAAATGGACTTC. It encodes CASSPAKRQGHQMDF.

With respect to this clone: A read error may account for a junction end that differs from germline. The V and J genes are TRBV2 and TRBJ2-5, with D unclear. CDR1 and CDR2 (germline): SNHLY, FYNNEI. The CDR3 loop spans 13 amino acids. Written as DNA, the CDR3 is TGTGCCAGCAGCACAGAGATCGAAGAGAGCCAGTACTTC. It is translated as CASSTEIEESQYF. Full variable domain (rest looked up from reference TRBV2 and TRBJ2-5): EPEVTQTPSHQVTQMGQEVILRCVPISNHLYFYWYRQILGQKVEFLVSFYNNEISEKSEIFDDQFSVERPDGSNFTLKIRSTKLEDSAMYFCASSTEIEESQYFGPGTRLLVL.

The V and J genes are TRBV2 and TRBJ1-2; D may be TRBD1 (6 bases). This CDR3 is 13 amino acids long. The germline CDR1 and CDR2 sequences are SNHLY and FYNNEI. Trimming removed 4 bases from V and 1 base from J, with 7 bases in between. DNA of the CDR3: TGTGCCAGCAGTGGGACAGTTAACTATGGCTACACCTTC. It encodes CASSGTVNYGYTF. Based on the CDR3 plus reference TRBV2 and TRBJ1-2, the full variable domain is EPEVTQTPSHQVTQMGQEVILRCVPISNHLYFYWYRQILGQKVEFLVSFYNNEISEKSEIFDDQFSVERPDGSNFTLKIRSTKLEDSAMYFCASSGTVNYGYTFGSGTRLTVV.

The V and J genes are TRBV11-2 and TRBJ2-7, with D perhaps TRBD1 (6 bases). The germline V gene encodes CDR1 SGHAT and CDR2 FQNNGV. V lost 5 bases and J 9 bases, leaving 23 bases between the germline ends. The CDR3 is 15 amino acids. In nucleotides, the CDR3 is TGTGCCAGCAGCCCGCTCCGTTCAGGGGTACAGGGGCAGTACTTC. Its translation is CASSPLRSGVQGQYF.

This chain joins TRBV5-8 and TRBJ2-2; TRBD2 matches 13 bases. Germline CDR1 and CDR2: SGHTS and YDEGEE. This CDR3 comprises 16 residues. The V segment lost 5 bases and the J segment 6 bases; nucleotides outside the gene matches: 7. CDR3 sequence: CASRGGLAGDAGELFF. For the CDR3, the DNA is TGTGCCAGCAGAGGAGGACTAGCGGGGGACGCCGGGGAGCTGTTTTTT.